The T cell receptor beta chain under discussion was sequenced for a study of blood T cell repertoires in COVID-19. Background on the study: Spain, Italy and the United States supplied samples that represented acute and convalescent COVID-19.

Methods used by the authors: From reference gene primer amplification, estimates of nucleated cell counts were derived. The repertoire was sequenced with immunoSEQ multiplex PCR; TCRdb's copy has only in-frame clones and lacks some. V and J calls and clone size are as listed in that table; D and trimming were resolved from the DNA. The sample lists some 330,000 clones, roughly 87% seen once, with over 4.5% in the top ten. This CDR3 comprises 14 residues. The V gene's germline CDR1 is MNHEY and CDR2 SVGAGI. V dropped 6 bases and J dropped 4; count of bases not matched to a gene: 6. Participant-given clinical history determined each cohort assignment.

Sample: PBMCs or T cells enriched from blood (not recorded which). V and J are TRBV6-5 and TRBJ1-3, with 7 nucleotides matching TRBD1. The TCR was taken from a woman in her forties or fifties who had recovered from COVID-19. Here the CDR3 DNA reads TGTGCCAGCAGACAGGGGTTAATGGGAAACACCATATATTTT. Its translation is CASRQGLMGNTIYF.